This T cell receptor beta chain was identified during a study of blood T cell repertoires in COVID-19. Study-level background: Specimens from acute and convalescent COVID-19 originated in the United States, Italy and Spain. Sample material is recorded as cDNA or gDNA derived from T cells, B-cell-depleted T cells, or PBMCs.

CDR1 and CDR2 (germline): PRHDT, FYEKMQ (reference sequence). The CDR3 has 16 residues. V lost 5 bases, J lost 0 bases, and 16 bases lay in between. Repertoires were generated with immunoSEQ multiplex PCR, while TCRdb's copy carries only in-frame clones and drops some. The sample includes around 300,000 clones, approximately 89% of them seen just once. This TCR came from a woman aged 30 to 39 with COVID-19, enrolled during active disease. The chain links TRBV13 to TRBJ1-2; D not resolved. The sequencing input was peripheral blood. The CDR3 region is CASSLTLPGANYGYTF. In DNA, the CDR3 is TGTGCCAGCAGCCTAACCCTCCCTGGAGCTAACTATGGCTACACCTTC.